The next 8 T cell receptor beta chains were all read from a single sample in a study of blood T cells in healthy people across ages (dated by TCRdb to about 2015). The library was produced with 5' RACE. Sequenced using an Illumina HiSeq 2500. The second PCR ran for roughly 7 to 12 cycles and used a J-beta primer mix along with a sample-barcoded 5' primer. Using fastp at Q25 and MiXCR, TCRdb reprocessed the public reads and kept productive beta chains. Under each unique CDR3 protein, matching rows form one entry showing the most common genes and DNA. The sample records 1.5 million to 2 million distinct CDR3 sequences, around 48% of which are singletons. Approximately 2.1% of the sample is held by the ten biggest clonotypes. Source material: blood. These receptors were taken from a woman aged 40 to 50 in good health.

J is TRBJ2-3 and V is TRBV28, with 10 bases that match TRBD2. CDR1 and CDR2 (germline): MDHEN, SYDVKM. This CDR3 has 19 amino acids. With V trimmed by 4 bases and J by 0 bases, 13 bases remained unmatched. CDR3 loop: CASSSTQLLAGGSTDTQYF. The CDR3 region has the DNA TGTGCCAGCAGTTCAACCCAACTGTTAGCGGGGGGAAGCACAGATACGCAGTATTTT.

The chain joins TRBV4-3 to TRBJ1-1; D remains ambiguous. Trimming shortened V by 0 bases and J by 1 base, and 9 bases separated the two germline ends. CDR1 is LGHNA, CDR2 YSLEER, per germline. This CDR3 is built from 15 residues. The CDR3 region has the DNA TGCGCCAGCAGCCAAGATGGCAGCGGGAACACTGAAGCTTTCTTT. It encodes CASSQDGSGNTEAFF.

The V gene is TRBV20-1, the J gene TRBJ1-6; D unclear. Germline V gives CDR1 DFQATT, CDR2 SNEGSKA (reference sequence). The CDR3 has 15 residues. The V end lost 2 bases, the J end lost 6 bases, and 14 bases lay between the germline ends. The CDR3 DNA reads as TGCAGTGCTAGATCCGGGGAGATCAGTAATTCACCCCTCCACTTT. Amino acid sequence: CSARSGEISNSPLHF.

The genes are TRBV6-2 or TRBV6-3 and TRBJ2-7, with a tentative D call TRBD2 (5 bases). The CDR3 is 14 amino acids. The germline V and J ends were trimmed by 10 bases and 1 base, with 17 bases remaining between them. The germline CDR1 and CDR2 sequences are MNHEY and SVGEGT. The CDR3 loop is CATERRGRSYEQYF. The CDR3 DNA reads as TGTGCCACCGAGAGAAGAGGGCGTTCCTACGAGCAGTACTTC.

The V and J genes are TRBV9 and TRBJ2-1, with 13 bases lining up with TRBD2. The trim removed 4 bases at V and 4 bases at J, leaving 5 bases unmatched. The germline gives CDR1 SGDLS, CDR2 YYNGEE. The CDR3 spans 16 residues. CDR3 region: CASSPQGLAGYNEQFF. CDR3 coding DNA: TGTGCCAGCAGCCCCCAGGGACTAGCGGGGTACAATGAGCAGTTCTTC.

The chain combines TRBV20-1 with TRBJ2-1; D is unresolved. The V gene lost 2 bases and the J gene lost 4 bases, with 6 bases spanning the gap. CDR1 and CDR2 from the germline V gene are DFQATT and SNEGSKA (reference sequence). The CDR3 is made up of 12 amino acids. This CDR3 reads CSARQQYNEQFF. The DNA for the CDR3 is TGCAGTGCTAGACAGCAGTACAATGAGCAGTTCTTC.

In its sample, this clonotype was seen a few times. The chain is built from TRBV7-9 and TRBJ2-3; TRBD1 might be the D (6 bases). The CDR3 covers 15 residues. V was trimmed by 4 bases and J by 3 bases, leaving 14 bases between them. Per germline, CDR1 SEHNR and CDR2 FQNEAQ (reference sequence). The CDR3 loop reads CASSYDRITTDTQYF. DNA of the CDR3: TGTGCCAGCAGCTATGACAGGATCACAACAGATACGCAGTATTTT.

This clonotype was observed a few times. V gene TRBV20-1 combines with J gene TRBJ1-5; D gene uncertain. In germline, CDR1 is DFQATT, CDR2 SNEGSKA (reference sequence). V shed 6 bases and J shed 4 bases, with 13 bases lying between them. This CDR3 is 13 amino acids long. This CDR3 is CSAEELANQPQHF. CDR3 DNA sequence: TGCAGTGCGGAGGAATTAGCAAATCAGCCCCAGCATTTT.